This T cell receptor beta chain was captured in a study of molecular identifiers for immune sequencing clone quantification. This clonotype was detected many times. Trimming took off 4 bases at V and 8 bases at J, with 17 bases between the two ends. Germline CDR1 reads MGHRA; CDR2 reads YSYEKL. The CDR3 totals 15 residues. TCRdb processed the PCR reads anew with MiXCR; each CDR3 protein has one entry. This table has approximately 590,000 distinct CDR3 sequences, 25% appearing once. This TCR was sampled from a human donor in good health. Some libraries in this study had Jurkat cell RNA spiked in. Sequencing input: naive CD8+ T cells from blood, with Jurkat cell RNA spiked in. The subset: FACS-sorted CD8+CD4-CCR7+CD45RA+ naive T cells. The V gene is TRBV4-1, the J gene TRBJ1-4; TRBD1 is a possible D gene (6 bases). CDR3 residues: CASSPPNRDREKLFF. DNA for the CDR3: TGCGCCAGCAGCCCCCCGAACAGGGATCGAGAAAAACTGTTTTTT.